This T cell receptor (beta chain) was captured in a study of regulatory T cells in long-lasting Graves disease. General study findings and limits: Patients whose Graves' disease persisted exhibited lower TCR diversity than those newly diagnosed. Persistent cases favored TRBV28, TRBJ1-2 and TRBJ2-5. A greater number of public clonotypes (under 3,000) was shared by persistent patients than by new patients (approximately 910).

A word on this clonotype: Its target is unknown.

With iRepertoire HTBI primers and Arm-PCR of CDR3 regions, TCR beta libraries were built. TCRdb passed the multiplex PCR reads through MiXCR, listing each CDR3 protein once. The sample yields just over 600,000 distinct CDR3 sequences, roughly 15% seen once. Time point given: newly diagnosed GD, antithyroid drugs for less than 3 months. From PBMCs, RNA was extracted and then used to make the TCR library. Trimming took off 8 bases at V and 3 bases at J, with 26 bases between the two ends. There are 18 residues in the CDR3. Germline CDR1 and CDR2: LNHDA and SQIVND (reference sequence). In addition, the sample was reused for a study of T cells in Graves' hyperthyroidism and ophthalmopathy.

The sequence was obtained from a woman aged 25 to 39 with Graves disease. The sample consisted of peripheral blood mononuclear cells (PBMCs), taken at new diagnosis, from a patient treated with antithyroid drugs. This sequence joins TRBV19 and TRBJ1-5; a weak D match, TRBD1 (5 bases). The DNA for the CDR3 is TGTGCCAGTCAATCCTCAGGGTACTTTGAGGCCCCCAATCAGCCCCAGCATTTT. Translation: CASQSSGYFEAPNQPQHF. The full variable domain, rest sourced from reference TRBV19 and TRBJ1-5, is DGGITQSPKYLFRKEGQNVTLSCEQNLNHDAMYWYRQDPGQGLRLIYYSQIVNDFQKGDIAEGYSVSREKKESFPLTVTSAQKNPTAFYLCASQSSGYFEAPNQPQHFGDGTRLSIL.